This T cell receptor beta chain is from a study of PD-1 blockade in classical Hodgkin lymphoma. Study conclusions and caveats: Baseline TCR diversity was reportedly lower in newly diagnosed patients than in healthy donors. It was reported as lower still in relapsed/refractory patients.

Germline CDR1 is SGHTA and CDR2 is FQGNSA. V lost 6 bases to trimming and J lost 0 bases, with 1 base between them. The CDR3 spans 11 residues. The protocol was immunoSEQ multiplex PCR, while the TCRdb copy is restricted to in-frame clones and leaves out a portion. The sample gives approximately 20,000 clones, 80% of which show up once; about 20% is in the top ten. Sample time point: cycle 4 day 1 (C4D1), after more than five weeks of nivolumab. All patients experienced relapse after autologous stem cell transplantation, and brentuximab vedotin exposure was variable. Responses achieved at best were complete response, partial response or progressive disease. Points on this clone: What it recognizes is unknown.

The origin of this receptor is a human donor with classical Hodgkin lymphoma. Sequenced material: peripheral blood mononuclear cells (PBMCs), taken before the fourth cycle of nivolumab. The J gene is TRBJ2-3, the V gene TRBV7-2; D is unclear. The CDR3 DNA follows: TGTGCCAGCAGTAGCACAGATACGCAGTATTTT. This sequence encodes CASSSTDTQYF. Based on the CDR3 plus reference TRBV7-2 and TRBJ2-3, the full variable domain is GAGVSQSPSNKVTEKGKDVELRCDPISGHTALYWYRQSLGQGLEFLIYFQGNSAPDKSGLPSDRFSAERTGGSVSTLTIQRTQQEDSAVYLCASSSTDTQYFGPGTRLTVL.